This TCR beta chain was observed in a study of OX40 agonist ivuxolimab in advanced cancers. Study-wide background: While on treatment, patients had intravenous ivuxolimab at 0.01 to 10 mg/kg every 2 weeks. Three dose-escalation patients had partial responses: one with hepatocellular carcinoma and two with cutaneous melanoma. About 44% of patients had received prior checkpoint inhibitor therapy.

The CDR3 runs 15 residues. Germline CDR1 SNHLY, CDR2 FYNNEI. V lost 8 bases to trimming and J lost 5 bases; unmatched junction nucleotides: 9. No patient had autoimmune disease or received systemic immunosuppression. TCRdb's table, derived via immunoSEQ multiplex PCR, lists solely in-frame clones and lacks some. Altogether 100,000 to 130,000 clones are present, approximately 90% being singletons, with the ten largest covering 0.66%. Material: CD4+ or CD8+ T cells sorted from blood, obtained in a trial of the OX40 agonist ivuxolimab. The chain carries TRBV2 and TRBJ2-3, with 11 bases aligning to TRBD2. This clonotype originated in an adult with an advanced solid tumor such as melanoma, head and neck, liver or kidney cancer. The CDR3 region is CASSRLGTSGDTQYF. The CDR3 DNA sequence: TGTGCCAGCTCAAGATTAGGGACTAGCGGAGATACGCAGTATTTT.